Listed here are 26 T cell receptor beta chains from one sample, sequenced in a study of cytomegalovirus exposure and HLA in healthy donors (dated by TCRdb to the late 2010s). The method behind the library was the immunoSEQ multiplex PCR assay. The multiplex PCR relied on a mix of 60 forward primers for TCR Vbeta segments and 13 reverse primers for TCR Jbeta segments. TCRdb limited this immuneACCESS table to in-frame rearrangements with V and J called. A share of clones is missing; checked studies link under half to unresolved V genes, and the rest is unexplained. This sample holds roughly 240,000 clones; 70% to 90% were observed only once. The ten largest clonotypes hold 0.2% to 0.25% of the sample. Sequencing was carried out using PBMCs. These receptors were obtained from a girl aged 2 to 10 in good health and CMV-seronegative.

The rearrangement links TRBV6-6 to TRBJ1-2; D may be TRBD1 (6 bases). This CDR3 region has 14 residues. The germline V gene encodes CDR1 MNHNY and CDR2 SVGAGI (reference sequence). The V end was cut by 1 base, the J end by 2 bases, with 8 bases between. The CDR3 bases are TGTGCCAGCAGTTACTACCAGGGGAACTATGGCTACACCTTC. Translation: CASSYYQGNYGYTF.

The CDR3 here is CASSYPSGPRYWARASTDTQYF. DNA of the CDR3: TGCGCCAGCAGCTACCCCTCCGGCCCCAGGTATTGGGCGCGAGCTAGCACAGATACGCAGTATTTT. The genes are TRBV5-1 and TRBJ2-3; the D is unclear. The CDR3 spans 22 residues. Germline lookup yields CDR1 SGHRS and CDR2 YFSETQ. Trimming stripped 3 bases from V and 0 bases from J, with 32 bases between.

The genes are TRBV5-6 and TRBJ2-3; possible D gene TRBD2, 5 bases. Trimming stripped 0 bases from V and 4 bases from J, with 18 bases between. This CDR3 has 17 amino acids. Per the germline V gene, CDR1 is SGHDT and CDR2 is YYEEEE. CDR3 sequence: CASSLAGLWRFADTQYF. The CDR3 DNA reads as TGTGCCAGCAGCTTGGCCGGCCTGTGGAGGTTCGCAGATACGCAGTATTTT.

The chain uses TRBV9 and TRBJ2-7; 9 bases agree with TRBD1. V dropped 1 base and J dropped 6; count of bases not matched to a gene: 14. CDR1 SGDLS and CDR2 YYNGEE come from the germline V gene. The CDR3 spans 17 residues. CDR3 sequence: CASSVSTGGQGWGEQYF. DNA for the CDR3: TGTGCCAGCAGCGTATCAACCGGGGGACAGGGCTGGGGCGAGCAGTACTTC.

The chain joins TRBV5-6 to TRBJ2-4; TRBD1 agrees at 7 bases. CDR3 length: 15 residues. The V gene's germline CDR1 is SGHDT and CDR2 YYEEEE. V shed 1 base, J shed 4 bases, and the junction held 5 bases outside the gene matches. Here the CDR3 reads CASSLSGQAKNIQYF. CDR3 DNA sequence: TGTGCCAGCAGCTTGTCTGGACAGGCTAAAAACATTCAGTACTTC.

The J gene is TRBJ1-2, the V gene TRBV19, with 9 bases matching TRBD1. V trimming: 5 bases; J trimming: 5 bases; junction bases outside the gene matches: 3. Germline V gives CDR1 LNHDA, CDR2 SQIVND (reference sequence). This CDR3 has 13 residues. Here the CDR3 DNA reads TGTGCCAGTAGTGCCGGGACAGGGTATGGCTACACCTTC. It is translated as CASSAGTGYGYTF. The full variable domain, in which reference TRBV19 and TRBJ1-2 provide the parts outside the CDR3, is DGGITQSPKYLFRKEGQNVTLSCEQNLNHDAMYWYRQDPGQGLRLIYYSQIVNDFQKGDIAEGYSVSREKKESFPLTVTSAQKNPTAFYLCASSAGTGYGYTFGSGTRLTVV.

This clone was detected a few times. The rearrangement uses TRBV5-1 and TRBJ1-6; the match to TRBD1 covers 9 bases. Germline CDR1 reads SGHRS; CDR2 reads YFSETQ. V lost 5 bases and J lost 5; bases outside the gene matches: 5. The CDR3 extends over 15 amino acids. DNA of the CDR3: TGCGCCAGCAGAGTGTGGACAGGGGATAATTCACCCCTCCACTTT. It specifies CASRVWTGDNSPLHF.

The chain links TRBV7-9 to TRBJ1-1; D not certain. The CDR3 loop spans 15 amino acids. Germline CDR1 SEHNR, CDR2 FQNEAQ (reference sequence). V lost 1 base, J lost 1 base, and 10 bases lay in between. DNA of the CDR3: TGTGCCAGCAGCTTAGACGGGAGGTGGAACACTGAAGCTTTCTTT. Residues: CASSLDGRWNTEAFF.

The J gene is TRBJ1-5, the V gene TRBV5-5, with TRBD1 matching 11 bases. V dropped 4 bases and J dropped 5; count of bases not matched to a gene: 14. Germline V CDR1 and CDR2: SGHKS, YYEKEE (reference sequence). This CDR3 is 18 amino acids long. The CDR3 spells CASSRDGTGGRSHQPQHF. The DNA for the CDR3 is TGTGCCAGCAGCCGAGATGGGACAGGGGGAAGAAGCCATCAGCCCCAGCATTTT.

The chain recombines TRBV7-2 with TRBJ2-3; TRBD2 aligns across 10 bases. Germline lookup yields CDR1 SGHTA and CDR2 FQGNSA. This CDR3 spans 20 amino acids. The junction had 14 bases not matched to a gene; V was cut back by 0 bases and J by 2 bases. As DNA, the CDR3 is TGTGCCAGCAGCTTAGCCCCCCCGGGGGGGCTAGCGGGAGCCACAGATACGCAGTATTTT. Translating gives CASSLAPPGGLAGATDTQYF.

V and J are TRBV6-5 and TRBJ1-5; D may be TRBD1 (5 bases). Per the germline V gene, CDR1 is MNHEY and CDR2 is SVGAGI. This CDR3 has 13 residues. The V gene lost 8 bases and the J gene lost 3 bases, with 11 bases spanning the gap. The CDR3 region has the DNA TGTGCCAGCGGACGACAGCACAATCAGCCCCAGCATTTT. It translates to CASGRQHNQPQHF.

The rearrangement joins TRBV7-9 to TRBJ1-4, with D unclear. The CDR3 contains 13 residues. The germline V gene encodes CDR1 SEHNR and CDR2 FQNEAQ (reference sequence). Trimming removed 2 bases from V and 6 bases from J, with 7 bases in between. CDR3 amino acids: CASSLPVDEKLFF. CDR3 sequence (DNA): TGTGCCAGCAGCTTACCCGTAGATGAAAAACTGTTTTTT.

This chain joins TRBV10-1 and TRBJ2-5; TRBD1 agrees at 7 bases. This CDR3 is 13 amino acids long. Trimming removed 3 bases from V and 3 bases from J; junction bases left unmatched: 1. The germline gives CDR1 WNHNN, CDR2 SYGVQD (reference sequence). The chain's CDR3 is CASSDDREETQYF. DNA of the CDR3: TGCGCCAGCAGTGATGACAGGGAAGAGACCCAGTACTTC.

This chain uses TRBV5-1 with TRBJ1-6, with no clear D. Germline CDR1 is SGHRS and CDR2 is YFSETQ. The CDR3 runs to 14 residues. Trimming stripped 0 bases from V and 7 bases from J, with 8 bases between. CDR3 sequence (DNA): TGCGCCAGCAGCTTGGGCTCAGCGAATTCACCCCTCCACTTT. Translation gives CASSLGSANSPLHF.

This CDR3 is CASSPTGLSGEAKNIQYF. CDR3 DNA: TGCGCCAGCAGCCCAACCGGACTCTCGGGGGAAGCCAAAAACATTCAGTACTTC. The chain couples TRBV5-1 to TRBJ2-4; D perhaps matches TRBD2 (6 bases). Per germline, CDR1 SGHRS and CDR2 YFSETQ. The CDR3 length is 18 residues. Trimming shortened V by 4 bases and J by 0 bases, and 20 bases separated the two germline ends.

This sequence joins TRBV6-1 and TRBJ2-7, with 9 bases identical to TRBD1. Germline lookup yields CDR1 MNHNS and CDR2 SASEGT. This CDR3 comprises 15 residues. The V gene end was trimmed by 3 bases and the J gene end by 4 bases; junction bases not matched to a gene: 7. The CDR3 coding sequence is TGTGCCAGCAGTGATTGGACAGGGGAAAGATACGAGCAGTACTTC. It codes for CASSDWTGERYEQYF.

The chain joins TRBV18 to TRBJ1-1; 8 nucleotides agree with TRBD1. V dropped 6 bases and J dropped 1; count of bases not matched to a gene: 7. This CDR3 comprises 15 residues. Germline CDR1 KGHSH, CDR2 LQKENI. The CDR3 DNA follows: TGTGCCAGCTCGCCTAGGACAGGGCCGAACACTGAAGCTTTCTTT. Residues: CASSPRTGPNTEAFF.

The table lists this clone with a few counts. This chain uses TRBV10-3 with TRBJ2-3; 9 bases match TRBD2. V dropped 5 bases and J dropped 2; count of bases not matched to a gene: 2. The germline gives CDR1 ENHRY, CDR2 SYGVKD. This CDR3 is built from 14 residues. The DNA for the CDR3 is TGTGCCATCAGTCTAGCGGGGCCCACAGATACGCAGTATTTT. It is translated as CAISLAGPTDTQYF.

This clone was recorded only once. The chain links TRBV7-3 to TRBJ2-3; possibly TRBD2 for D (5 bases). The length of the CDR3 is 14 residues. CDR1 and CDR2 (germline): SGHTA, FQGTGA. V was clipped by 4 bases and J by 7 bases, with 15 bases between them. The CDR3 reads CASSSGSGGNTQYF. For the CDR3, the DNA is TGTGCCAGCAGCTCAGGCTCCGGAGGAAATACGCAGTATTTT.

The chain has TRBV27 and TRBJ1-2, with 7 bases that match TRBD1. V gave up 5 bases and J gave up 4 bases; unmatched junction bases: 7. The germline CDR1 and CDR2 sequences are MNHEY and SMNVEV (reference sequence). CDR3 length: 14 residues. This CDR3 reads CASSKTGLIYGYTF. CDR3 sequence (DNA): TGTGCCAGCAGTAAGACAGGGCTTATCTATGGCTACACCTTC.

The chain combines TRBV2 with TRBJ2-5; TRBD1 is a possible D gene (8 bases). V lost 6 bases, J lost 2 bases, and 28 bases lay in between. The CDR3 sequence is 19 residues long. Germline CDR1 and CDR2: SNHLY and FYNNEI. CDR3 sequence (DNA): TGTGCCAGCAGCCCGGGGGGAGGGGGGACAGGCGTCGGGCAAGAGACCCAGTACTTC. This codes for CASSPGGGGTGVGQETQYF.

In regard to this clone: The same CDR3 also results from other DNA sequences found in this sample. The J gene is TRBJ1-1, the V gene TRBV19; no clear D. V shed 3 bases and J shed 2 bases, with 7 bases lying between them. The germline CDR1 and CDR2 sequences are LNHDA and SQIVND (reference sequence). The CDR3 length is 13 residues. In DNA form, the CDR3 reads TGTGCCAGTAGTATGGCACGAAACACTGAAGCTTTCTTT. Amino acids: CASSMARNTEAFF. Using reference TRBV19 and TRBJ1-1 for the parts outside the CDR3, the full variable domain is DGGITQSPKYLFRKEGQNVTLSCEQNLNHDAMYWYRQDPGQGLRLIYYSQIVNDFQKGDIAEGYSVSREKKESFPLTVTSAQKNPTAFYLCASSMARNTEAFFGQGTRLTVV.

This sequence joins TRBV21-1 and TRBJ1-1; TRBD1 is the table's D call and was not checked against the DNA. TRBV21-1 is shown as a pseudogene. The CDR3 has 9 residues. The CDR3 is CASRTGTFF. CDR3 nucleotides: TGTGCCAGCAGGACAGGTACTTTCTTT.

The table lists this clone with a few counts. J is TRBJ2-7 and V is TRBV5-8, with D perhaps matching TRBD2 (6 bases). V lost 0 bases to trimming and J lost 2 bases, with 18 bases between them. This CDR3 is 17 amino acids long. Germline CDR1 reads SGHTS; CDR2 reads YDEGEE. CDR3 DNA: TGTGCCAGCAGCTTGGTGGGTGGCGGGGTGATGACCTACGAGCAGTACTTC. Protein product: CASSLVGGGVMTYEQYF.

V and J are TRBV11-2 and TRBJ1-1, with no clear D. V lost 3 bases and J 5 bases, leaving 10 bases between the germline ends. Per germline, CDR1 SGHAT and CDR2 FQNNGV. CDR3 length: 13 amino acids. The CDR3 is CASSFIFGTEAFF. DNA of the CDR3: TGTGCCAGCAGCTTTATATTCGGGACTGAAGCTTTCTTT. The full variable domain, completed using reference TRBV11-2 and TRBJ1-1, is EAGVAQSPRYKIIEKRQSVAFWCNPISGHATLYWYQQILGQGPKLLIQFQNNGVVDDSQLPKDRFSAERLKGVDSTLKIQPAKLEDSAVYLCASSFIFGTEAFFGQGTRLTVV.

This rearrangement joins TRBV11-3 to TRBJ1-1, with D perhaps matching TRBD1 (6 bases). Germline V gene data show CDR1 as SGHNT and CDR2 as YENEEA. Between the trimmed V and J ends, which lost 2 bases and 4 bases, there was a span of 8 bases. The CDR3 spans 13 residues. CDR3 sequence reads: CASSLSRGTEAFF. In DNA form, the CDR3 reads TGTGCCAGCAGCTTATCCAGGGGCACTGAAGCTTTCTTT.